The TCR beta chain under discussion was sequenced for a study of shared clonotypes between healthy human individuals. Sequencing used immunoSEQ multiplex PCR; TCRdb keeps in-frame clones, though not all of them. The data contain about 2.2 million clones, about 94% of them singletons. CD8 cells classed as naive were CD45RO-negative and positively selected for CCR7, excluding terminally differentiated effector memory CD45RA+ cells. The germline gives CDR1 SSHAT, CDR2 FNYEAQ (reference sequence). The CDR3 runs to 13 residues. V lost 2 bases, J lost 6 bases, and 11 bases lay in between. This chain joins TRBV7-7 and TRBJ2-7; TRBD1 might be the D (7 bases). The specimen was naive CD8+ T cells from PBMCs. The TCR originated in a man younger than 35 in good health. Some clones in this sample may be carry-over from other donors' samples. The CDR3 nucleotides are TGTGCCAGCAGCTTATCCAGGGGGGCCGAGCAGTACTTC. It yields the protein CASSLSRGAEQYF.